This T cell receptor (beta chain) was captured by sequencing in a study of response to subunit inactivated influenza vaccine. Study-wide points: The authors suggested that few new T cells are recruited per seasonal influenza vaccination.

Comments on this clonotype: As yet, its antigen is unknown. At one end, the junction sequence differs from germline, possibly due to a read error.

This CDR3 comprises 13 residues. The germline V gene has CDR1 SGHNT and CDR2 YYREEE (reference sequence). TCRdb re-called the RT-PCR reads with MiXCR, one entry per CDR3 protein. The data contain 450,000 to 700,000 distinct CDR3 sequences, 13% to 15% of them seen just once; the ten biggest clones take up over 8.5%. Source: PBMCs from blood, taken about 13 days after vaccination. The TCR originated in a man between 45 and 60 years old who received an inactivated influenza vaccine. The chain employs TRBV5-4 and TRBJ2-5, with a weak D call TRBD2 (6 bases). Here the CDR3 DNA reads TGTGCCAGCAGCTCATGGGGGGAAGAGACCCACTACTTC. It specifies CASSSWGEETHYF. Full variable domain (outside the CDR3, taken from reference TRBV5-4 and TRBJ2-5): ETGVTQSPTHLIKTRGQQVTLRCSSQSGHNTVSWYQQALGQGPQFIFQYYREEENGRGNFPPRFSGLQFPNYSSELNVNALELDDSALYLCASSSWGEETHYFGPGTRLLVL.